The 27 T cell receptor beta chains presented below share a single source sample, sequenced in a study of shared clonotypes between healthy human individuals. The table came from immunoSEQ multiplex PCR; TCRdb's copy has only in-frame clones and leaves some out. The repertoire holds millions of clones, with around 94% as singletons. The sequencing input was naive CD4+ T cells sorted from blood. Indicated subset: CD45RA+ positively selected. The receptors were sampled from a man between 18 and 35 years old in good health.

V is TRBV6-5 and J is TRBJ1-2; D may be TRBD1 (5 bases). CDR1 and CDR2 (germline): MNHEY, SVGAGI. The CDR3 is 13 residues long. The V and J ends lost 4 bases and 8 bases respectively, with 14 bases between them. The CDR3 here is CASSFDSGEGYTF. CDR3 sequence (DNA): TGTGCCAGCAGTTTCGACAGCGGGGAGGGCTACACCTTC.

CDR3 residues: CASSPQGSVNTIYF. As DNA, the CDR3 is TGTGCCAGCAGTCCACAGGGGAGCGTTAACACCATATATTTT. The chain links TRBV6-1 to TRBJ1-3, with 7 bases fitting TRBD1. Trimming took 5 bases from V and 7 from J; bases not matched to a gene: 8. The CDR3 contains 14 residues. Germline CDR1 is MNHNS and CDR2 is SASEGT.

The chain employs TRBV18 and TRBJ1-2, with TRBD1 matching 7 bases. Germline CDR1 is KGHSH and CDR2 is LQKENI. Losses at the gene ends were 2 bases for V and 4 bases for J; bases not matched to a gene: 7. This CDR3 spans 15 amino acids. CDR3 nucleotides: TGTGCCAGCTCACCAATCCCGGACAGGTTCTATGGCTACACCTTC. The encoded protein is CASSPIPDRFYGYTF.

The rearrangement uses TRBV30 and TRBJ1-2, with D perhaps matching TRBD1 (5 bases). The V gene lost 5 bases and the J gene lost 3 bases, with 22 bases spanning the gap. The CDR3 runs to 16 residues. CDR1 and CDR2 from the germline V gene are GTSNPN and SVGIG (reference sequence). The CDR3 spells CAWSISRREAHYGYTF. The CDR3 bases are TGTGCCTGGTCCATATCACGCAGGGAGGCTCACTATGGCTACACCTTC.

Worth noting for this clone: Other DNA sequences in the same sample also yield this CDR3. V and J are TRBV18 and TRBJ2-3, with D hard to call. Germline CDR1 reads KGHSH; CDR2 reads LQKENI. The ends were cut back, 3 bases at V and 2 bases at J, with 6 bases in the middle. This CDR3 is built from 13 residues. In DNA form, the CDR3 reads TGTGCCAGCTCACCTCGGCACACAGATACGCAGTATTTT. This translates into CASSPRHTDTQYF.

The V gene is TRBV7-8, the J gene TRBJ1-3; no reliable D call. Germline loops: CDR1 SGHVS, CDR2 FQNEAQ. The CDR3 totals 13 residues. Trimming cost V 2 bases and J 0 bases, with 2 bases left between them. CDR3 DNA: TGTGCCAGCAGCTTAAGCTCTGGAAACACCATATATTTT. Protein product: CASSLSSGNTIYF.

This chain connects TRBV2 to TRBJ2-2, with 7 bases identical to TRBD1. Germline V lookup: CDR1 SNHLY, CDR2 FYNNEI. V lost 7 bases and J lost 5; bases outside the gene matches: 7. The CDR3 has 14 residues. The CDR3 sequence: CASKLRGQTGELFF. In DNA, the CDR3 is TGTGCCAGCAAGTTGAGGGGGCAGACCGGGGAGCTGTTTTTT.

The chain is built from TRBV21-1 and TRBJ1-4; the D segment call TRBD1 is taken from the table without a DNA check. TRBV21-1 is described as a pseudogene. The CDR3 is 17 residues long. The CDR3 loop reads CASSKAETGNANEKLFF. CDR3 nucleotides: TGTGCCAGCAGCAAAGCCGAGACAGGGAATGCTAATGAAAAACTGTTTTTT.

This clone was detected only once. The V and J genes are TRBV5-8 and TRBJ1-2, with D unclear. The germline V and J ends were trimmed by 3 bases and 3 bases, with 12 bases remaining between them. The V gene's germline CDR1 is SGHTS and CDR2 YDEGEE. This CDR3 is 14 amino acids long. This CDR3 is CASSSLFTDYGYTF. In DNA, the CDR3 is TGTGCCAGCAGCTCACTATTCACGGACTATGGCTACACCTTC.

CDR3 bases: TGTGCCAGCAGGGAAGAGGGACTAGGGGCCTACGAGCAGTACTTC. It translates to CASREEGLGAYEQYF. The gene calls are TRBV28 and TRBJ2-7; 8 bases agree with TRBD2. This CDR3 contains 15 residues. CDR1 is MDHEN and CDR2 is SYDVKM in the germline V gene. V was clipped by 6 bases and J by 2 bases; unmatched bases: 9.

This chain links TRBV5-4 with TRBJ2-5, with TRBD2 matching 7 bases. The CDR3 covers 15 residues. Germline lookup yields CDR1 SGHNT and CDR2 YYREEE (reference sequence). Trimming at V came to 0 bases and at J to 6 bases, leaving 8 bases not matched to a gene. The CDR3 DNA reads TGTGCCAGCAGCTTGGAGGCGGGAGATAGAAAGACCCAGTACTTC. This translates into CASSLEAGDRKTQYF.

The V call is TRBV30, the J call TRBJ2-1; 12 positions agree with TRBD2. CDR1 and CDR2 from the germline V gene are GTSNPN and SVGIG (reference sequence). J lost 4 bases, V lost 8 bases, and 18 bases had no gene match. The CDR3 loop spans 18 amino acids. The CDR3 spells CARSSGGAPIRKYNEQFF. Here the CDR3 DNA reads TGTGCCAGATCTAGCGGGGGGGCCCCGATCCGAAAATACAATGAGCAGTTCTTC.

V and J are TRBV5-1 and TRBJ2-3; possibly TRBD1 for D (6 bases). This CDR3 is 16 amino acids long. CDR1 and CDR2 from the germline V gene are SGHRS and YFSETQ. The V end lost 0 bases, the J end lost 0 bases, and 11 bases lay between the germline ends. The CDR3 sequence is CASSLETGSSTDTQYF. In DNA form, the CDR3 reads TGCGCCAGCAGCTTGGAGACAGGCTCTAGCACAGATACGCAGTATTTT.

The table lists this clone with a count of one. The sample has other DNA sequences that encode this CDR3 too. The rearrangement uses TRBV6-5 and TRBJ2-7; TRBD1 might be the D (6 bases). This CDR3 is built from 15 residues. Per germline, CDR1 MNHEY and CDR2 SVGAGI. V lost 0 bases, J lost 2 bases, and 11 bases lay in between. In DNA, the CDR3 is TGTGCCAGCAGTTACTCGAGCAGGGGTACCTACGAGCAGTACTTC. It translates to CASSYSSRGTYEQYF.

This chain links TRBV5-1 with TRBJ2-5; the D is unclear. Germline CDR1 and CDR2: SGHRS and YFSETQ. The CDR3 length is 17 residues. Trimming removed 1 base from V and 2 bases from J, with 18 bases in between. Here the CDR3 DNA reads TGCGCCAGCAGCTTGAGGCCGGCGGTGAGCCGGCAAGAGACCCAGTACTTC. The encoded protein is CASSLRPAVSRQETQYF.

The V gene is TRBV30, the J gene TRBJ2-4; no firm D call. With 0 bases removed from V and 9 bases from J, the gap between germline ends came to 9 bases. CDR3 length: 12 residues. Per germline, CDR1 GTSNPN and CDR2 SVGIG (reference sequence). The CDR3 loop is CAWSVSLPIQYF. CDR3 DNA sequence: TGTGCCTGGAGTGTATCCCTGCCCATTCAGTACTTC.

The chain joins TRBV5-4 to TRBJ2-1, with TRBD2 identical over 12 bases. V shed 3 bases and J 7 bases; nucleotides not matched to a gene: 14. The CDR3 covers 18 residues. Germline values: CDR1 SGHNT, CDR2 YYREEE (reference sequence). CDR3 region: CASSSDSALAGGRNEQFF. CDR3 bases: TGTGCCAGCAGCTCGGATTCCGCTCTAGCGGGGGGGCGTAATGAGCAGTTCTTC.

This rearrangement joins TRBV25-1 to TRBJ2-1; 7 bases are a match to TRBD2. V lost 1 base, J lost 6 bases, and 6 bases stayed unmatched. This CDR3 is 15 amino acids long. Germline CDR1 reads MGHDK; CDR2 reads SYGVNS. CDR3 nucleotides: TGTGCCAGCAGTGAATTGGGGACTAAGGGCAATGAGCAGTTCTTC. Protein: CASSELGTKGNEQFF.

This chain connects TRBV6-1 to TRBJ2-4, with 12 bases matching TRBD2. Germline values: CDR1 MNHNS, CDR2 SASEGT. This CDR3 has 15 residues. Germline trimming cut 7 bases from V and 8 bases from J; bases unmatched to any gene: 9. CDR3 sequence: CASTELAGGMYIQYF. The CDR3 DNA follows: TGTGCCAGCACTGAGCTAGCGGGAGGGATGTACATTCAGTACTTC.

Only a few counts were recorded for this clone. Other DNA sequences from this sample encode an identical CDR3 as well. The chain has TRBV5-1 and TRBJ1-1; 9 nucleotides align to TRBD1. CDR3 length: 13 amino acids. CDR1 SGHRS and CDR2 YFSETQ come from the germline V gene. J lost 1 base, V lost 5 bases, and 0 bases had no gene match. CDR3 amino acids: CASRGQGNTEAFF. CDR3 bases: TGCGCCAGCAGGGGACAGGGGAACACTGAAGCTTTCTTT.

CDR3 residues: CASSPQGLAGAHSYNEQFF. DNA for the CDR3: TGTGCCAGCAGCCCTCAGGGGCTAGCGGGGGCTCACTCCTACAATGAGCAGTTCTTC. The V and J genes are TRBV9 and TRBJ2-1, with 10 bases fitting TRBD2. Germline trimming cut 4 bases from V and 0 bases from J; bases unmatched to any gene: 13. This CDR3 comprises 19 residues. Germline V lookup: CDR1 SGDLS, CDR2 YYNGEE.

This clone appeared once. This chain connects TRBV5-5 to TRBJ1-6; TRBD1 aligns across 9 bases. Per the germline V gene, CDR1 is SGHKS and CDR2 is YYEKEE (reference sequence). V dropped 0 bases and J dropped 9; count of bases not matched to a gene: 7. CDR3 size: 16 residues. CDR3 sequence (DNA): TGTGCCAGCAGCTTGGCGACGGGACAGGGAGGTTCACCCCTCCACTTT. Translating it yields CASSLATGQGGSPLHF.

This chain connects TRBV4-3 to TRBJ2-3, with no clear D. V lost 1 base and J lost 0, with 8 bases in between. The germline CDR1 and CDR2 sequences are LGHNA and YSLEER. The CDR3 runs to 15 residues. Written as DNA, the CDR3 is TGCGCCAGCAGCCAAGCTCTGTATAGCACAGATACGCAGTATTTT. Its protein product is CASSQALYSTDTQYF.

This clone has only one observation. CDR3: CASSPDKSSYNSPLHF. The DNA of the CDR3 is TGTGCCAGCAGCCCCGACAAGAGCTCCTATAATTCACCCCTCCACTTT. The V call is TRBV5-4, the J call TRBJ1-6; D is unresolved. This CDR3 region has 16 residues. Germline CDR1 is SGHNT and CDR2 is YYREEE (reference sequence). V was trimmed by 4 bases and J by 0 bases, leaving 11 bases between them. Supplemented by reference TRBV5-4 and TRBJ1-6, the full variable domain reads ETGVTQSPTHLIKTRGQQVTLRCSSQSGHNTVSWYQQALGQGPQFIFQYYREEENGRGNFPPRFSGLQFPNYSSELNVNALELDDSALYLCASSPDKSSYNSPLHFGNGTRLTVT.

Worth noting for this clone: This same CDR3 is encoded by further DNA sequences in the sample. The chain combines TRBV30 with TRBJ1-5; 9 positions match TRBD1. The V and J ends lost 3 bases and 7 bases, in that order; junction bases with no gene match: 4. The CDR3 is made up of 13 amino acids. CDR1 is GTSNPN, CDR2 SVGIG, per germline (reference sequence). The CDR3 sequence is CAWRGQGGQPQHF. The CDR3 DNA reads TGTGCCTGGAGGGGACAGGGAGGGCAGCCCCAGCATTTT.

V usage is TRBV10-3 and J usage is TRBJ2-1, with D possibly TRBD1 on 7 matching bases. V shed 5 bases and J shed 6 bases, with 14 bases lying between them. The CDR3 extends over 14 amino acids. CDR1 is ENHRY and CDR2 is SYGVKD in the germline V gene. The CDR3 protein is CAISNRQGGNEQFF. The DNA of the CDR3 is TGTGCCATCAGTAACCGACAGGGAGGCAATGAGCAGTTCTTC.

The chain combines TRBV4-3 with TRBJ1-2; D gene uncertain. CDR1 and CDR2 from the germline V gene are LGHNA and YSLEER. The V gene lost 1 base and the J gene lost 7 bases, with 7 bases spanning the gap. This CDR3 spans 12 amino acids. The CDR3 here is CASSQGEGGYTF. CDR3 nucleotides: TGCGCCAGCAGCCAAGGGGAGGGTGGCTACACCTTC.